This TCR beta chain was captured in a study of T cells in Graves' hyperthyroidism and ophthalmopathy (dated by TCRdb to about 2019). General notes on the study: Peripheral blood samples were taken at the time of initial diagnosis, prior to any treatment. To identify distinguishing TCR V-J signatures, a discovery cohort of about a hundred patients was used, comprising 40 to 45 with Graves' ophthalmopathy and roughly 60 with stable Graves' hyperthyroidism. Prospective prediction of ophthalmopathy was tested in an independent validation cohort consisting of some 20 hyperthyroidism patients and approximately 16 patients who later progressed to ophthalmopathy. For training and testing, the approximately 92 patients in the discovery cohort were randomly divided in a 7:3 ratio. Thyroid tissue and blood T-cell repertoires from six or seven Graves' hyperthyroidism patients were also compared in the study. Once sampling was done, hyperthyroidism patients were given methimazole at a starting dose of 30 mg daily, whereas ophthalmopathy patients were given high-dose intravenous methylprednisolone. According to the paper, TCR Vbeta CDR3 sequencing was carried out on over 130 peripheral blood samples, which came from more than 40 ophthalmopathy, about 75 hyperthyroidism and roughly 17 progressor patients. Paper-wide results and their limitations: A model built on a 13 V-J signature distinguished ophthalmopathy from stable hyperthyroidism, reaching about 88% sensitivity and about 81% specificity in cross-validation and 80%/75% in testing. Blood samples also contained most of the expanded thyroid clonotypes (frequency above 0.001), which suggests that blood repertoires may reflect thyroid immune responses. In validation, the model predicted progression to ophthalmopathy with 60% to 71% sensitivity and around 72% specificity, a median of approximately 6.7 months before onset. No statistical method was used to set the sample size in advance, and investigators knew the group allocation.

Its CDR3 holds 17 amino acids, cysteine through phenylalanine. Of all the DNA, just the CDR3 is kept, 51 bases in frame from base 1. V loses 2 bases, J loses 3 bases, and the germline ends lie 20 bases apart. Sequences SGHVS (CDR1) and FQNEAQ (CDR2) are obtained from the germline V gene. Hyperthyroidism patients were newly diagnosed, had a disease duration of under 2 months, and were aged 18 to 65 years. Patients with uncontrolled infections, other autoimmune diseases, pregnancy or lactation were excluded. Diagnoses were established on the basis of clinical symptoms, serum thyroxine and TRAb, thyroid ultrasound, and orbital computed tomography. Blood from progressor patients was collected at the time of first diagnosis with hyperthyroidism, before any ophthalmopathy symptoms had appeared. Ficoll-Paque density gradient centrifugation was used to isolate PBMCs from under 11 ml of fresh peripheral blood. Progressor patients were initially diagnosed with Graves' hyperthyroidism and developed ophthalmopathy during follow-up. Total RNA was extracted with Trizol reagent, and quality was checked on an Agilent 2100 Bioanalyzer.

Amplification of TCR beta CDR3 regions was carried out from RNA transcripts. The first round of RT-PCR for the TCR CDR3 was performed with the HTBI primer set and the Qiagen OneStep RT-PCR kit. Libraries were constructed in a second round of multiplex PCR, after which size selection and purification were performed. The libraries were sequenced on an Illumina HiSeq2000 using paired-end 100 bp reads. The original pipeline was this. Raw data were processed with SOAPnuke, discarding reads with adapters, uncalled bases, mean Phred below 15, or no exact constant-primer or identifier match. High-quality paired reads were merged with COPE v1.2.5, and unique nucleotide sequences were defined as clonotypes. MiTCR v1.1 was used to align clonotypes to the IMGT TRBV, TRBD and TRBJ reference segments. Only V-J combinations with frequency above 0.0001, covering 99% to 99.2% of repertoires, were analysed. A TCS score was defined as the ratio of F50 (clonal expansion) to E x V (chaos), with BLOSUM62-based TCRdist applied between CDR3 peptides within each V-J. Welch's t-statistics and random forest reduced 514 V-J features to 13, which were used in a naive Bayes classifier (R e1071). TCRdb's own reprocessing of the public reads used fastp at Q25 and MiXCR and kept productive beta chains. Rows with a matching CDR3 protein are joined into one entry that keeps the most common DNA and genes. The V and J calls, along with clone size, are taken from TCRdb and not from the paper's own processing. The sample data list more than 300,000 distinct CDR3 sequences, and approximately 18% of these were observed just once. Jointly, the top ten make up more than 30% of the sample.

This clonotype was detected only a few times. Its specific antigen is unknown. No base qualities exist here, and no much larger clone lies one base off it. This clonotype was sampled from a young woman with Graves' hyperthyroidism that later progressed to Graves' ophthalmopathy. What was sequenced was blood. Recombination linked TRBV7-8 to TRBJ2-7, with the D gene uncertain. The sequence in DNA is TGTGCCAGCAGCTTAAATCTTGGGCGTCTATCGTACTACGAGCAGTACTTC. The encoded protein is CASSLNLGRLSYYEQYF.